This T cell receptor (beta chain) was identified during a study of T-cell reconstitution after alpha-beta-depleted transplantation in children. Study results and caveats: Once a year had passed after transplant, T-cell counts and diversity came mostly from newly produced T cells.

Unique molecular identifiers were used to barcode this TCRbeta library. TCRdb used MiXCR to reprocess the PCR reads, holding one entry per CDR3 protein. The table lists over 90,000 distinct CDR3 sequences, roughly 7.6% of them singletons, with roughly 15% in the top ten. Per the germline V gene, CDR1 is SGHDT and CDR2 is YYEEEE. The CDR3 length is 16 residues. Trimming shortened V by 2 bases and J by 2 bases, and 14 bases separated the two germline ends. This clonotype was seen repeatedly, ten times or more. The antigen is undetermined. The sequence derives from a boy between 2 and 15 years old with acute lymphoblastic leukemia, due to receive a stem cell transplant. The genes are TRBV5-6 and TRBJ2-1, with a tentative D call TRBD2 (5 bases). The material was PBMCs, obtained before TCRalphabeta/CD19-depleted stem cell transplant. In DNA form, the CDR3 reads TGTGCCAGCAGCTTACTTACGGGATCAACCTACAATGAGCAGTTCTTC. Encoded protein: CASSLLTGSTYNEQFF.